The 20 T cell receptor beta chains below come from one sample, sequenced in a study of tissue T cells after allogeneic stem cell transplantation. Profiled with immunoSEQ multiplex PCR; TCRdb holds only in-frame clones, not every one. This sample has 7,000 or so clones; around 62% occur once, and the top ten carry 0.75% to 0.8%. Sample: blood. The receptors stem from a female BALB/c mouse in good health. The strain is characterized by the MHC haplotype H2-d.

A word on this clone: The gene symbols are mouse symbols. The sequence runs out 1 residue before the end of the CDR3; the remainder is reconstructed from the germline J gene. The rearrangement joins TRBV19 to TRBJ2-2, with 11 positions matching TRBD1. CDR3 length equals 15 residues. Germline values: CDR1 FNHDT, CDR2 SITEND (reference sequence). After removal of 7 bases from V and 4 bases from J, the junction contained 6 bases not matched to a gene. The CDR3 protein is CASSPGTGGTGQLYF. CDR3 bases read: TGTGCCAGCTCTCCCGGGACAGGGGGCACCGGGCAGCTCTAC. The full variable domain, in which reference TRBV19 and TRBJ2-2 provide the parts outside the CDR3, is GGIITQTPKFLIGQEGQKLTLKCQQNFNHDTMYWYRQDSGKGLRLIYYSITENDLQKGDLSEGYDASREKKSSFSLTVTSAQKNEMAVFLCASSPGTGGTGQLYFGEGSKLTVL.

As regards this clone: Mouse names are used for the genes. The missing CDR3 end, 1 residue past where the read stops, is filled in from the germline J gene. The chain links TRBV13-1 to TRBJ2-5; 10 nucleotides align to TRBD2. This CDR3 comprises 17 residues. Trimming took 1 base from V and 0 from J; bases not matched to a gene: 5. CDR1 and CDR2 (germline): NSHNY, SYGAGN. Incomplete CDR3 DNA: TGTGCCAGCAGTGATAGGACTGGGGGAATTAACCAAGACACCCAGTAC. Encoded protein: CASSDRTGGINQDTQY. Given in full, the CDR3 is CASSDRTGGINQDTQYF.

As concerns this clone: Here the gene names and germline are mouse. The CDR3 end lies 1 residue beyond the end of the read and is filled in from the germline J gene. The chain has TRBV5 and TRBJ2-2, with 7 bases lining up with TRBD1. CDR1 is LGHNA and CDR2 is YNLKQL in the germline V gene (reference sequence). The CDR3 has 15 amino acids. V lost 4 bases and J lost 0; bases outside the gene matches: 2. This CDR3 reads CASSRDSANTGQLYF. The covered CDR3 bases are TGTGCCAGCAGCCGGGACAGTGCAAACACCGGGCAGCTCTAC.

This clone was observed a handful of times. Genes and germline are mouse. Read data end 1 residue before the CDR3 end; the end is taken from the germline J gene. The chain recombines TRBV5 with TRBJ1-4, with TRBD1 as a possible D gene (6 bases). In germline, CDR1 is LGHNA, CDR2 YNLKQL (reference sequence). Trimming took 3 bases from V and 3 from J, leaving 11 bases between them. This CDR3 contains 15 residues. CDR3 DNA (partial): TGTGCCAGCAGCCAGCTCACAGGGCCCAACGAAAGATTATTT. It is translated as CASSQLTGPNERLF. The entire CDR3 reads CASSQLTGPNERLFF.

Notes on this clone: Gene and germline names: mouse. CDR3 loop: CASSDGGASYAEQFF. The sequenced part of the CDR3 DNA is TGTGCCAGCAGTGATGGGGGGGCGAGCTATGCTGAGCAGTTC. The chain employs TRBV13-1 and TRBJ2-1; tentative D call: TRBD2 (7 bases). The CDR3 end is not reached by the read, which stops 1 residue before it; the germline J gene fills it in. The CDR3 has 15 residues. V was trimmed by 0 bases and J by 3 bases, leaving 10 bases between them. CDR1 NSHNY and CDR2 SYGAGN come from the germline V gene.

As regards this clone: The gene symbols are mouse symbols. Incomplete CDR3 DNA: TGTGCCAGCAGTGATTACTGGGGTCAAAACACCTTGTAC. Protein: CASSDYWGQNTLY. The full CDR3 sequence reads CASSDYWGQNTLYF. The genes are TRBV13-3 and TRBJ2-4, with D possibly TRBD2 on 6 matching bases. The read terminates 1 residue ahead of where the CDR3 ends, so the germline J gene completes it. The CDR3 length is 14 residues. V was pared by 1 base and J by 1 base, with 7 bases between. The germline V gene has CDR1 NNHDY and CDR2 SYVADS.

This clone occurred a few times. Mouse gene names apply. The CDR3 is cut off 1 residue early in the read; its end comes from the germline J gene. This chain joins TRBV5 and TRBJ1-3; no definite D call. The CDR3 sequence is 15 residues long. The germline V and J ends were trimmed by 0 bases and 0 bases, with 6 bases remaining between them. Germline V gene lookup returns CDR1 LGHNA and CDR2 YNLKQL (reference sequence). The sequenced part of the CDR3 DNA is TGTGCCAGCAGCCAAGATGGGAATTCTGGAAATACGCTCTAT. This sequence encodes CASSQDGNSGNTLY. The whole CDR3 sequence reads CASSQDGNSGNTLYF.

With respect to this clone: The germline and genes are mouse ones. The read terminates 1 residue before the CDR3 end, so the remaining end is supplied by the germline J gene. The V gene is TRBV13-1, the J gene TRBJ2-1; 12 positions agree with TRBD2. Losses at the gene ends were 6 bases for V and 6 bases for J; bases not matched to a gene: 4. The CDR3 extends over 14 amino acids. Per the germline V gene, CDR1 is NSHNY and CDR2 is SYGAGN. CDR3 DNA, as far as it was read: TGTGCCAGCAAGACTGGGGGGGCCTCTGCTGAGCAGTTC. Protein: CASKTGGASAEQF. The full CDR3 reads CASKTGGASAEQFF.

A note on this clone: The germline and genes are mouse ones. The sequenced fragment ends 1 residue before the CDR3 boundary, so the rest is inferred from the germline J gene. The chain is built from TRBV13-2 and TRBJ2-1; 13 positions match TRBD2. The V gene's germline CDR1 is NNHNN and CDR2 SYGAGS (reference sequence). The length of the CDR3 is 18 residues. With V trimmed by 0 bases and J by 3 bases, 6 bases remained unmatched. The CDR3 loop reads CASGDAGTGGGSYAEQFF. CDR3 bases read: TGTGCCAGCGGTGATGCCGGGACTGGGGGGGGGAGCTATGCTGAGCAGTTC.

This clone was found a few times. The germline and genes are mouse ones. Other DNA variants within this sample encode the same CDR3. The sequenced part of the CDR3 DNA is TGTGGTGCTAGGGACGGAAACTCCGACTACACC. This codes for CGARDGNSDYT. The entire CDR3 is CGARDGNSDYTF. This sequence joins TRBV20 and TRBJ1-2; D remains ambiguous. The CDR3 extends 1 residue past the end of the read, so its final part is completed from the germline J gene. The V end lost 0 bases, the J end lost 1 base, and 3 bases lay between the germline ends. The germline V gene has CDR1 GFQATS and CDR2 STVNSAI. The CDR3 has 12 amino acids. Full variable domain (outside the CDR3, taken from reference TRBV20 and TRBJ1-2): GALVYQYPRRTICKSGTSMRMECQAVGFQATSVAWYRQSPQKTFELIALSTVNSAIKYEQNFTQEKFPISHPNLSFSSMTVLNAYLEDRGLYLCGARDGNSDYTFGSGTRLLVI.

On this clone itself: Genes here carry mouse names. The DNA read from the CDR3 is TGTGCCAGCAGCCCAGGACAGACAGAAGTCTTC. It encodes CASSPGQTEVF. From start to end, the CDR3 is CASSPGQTEVFF. The J gene is TRBJ1-1, the V gene TRBV5, with a tentative D call TRBD1 (6 bases). The read stops 1 residue short of the end of the CDR3; the missing end is completed from the germline J gene. Between the trimmed V and J ends, which lost 4 bases and 5 bases, there was a span of 8 bases. The CDR3 loop spans 12 amino acids. Per the germline V gene, CDR1 is LGHNA and CDR2 is YNLKQL (reference sequence).

This clone was seen only once. The germline and genes are mouse ones. The read terminates 1 residue before the CDR3 end, so the remaining end is supplied by the germline J gene. V gene TRBV5 combines with J gene TRBJ2-4; 7 bases fit TRBD2. The V gene's germline CDR1 is LGHNA and CDR2 YNLKQL (reference sequence). Trimming removed 0 bases from V and 0 bases from J; junction bases left unmatched: 3. CDR3 length: 16 residues. The CDR3 loop reads CASSQDWGVSQNTLYF. The sequenced part of the CDR3 DNA is TGTGCCAGCAGCCAAGATTGGGGGGTTAGTCAAAACACCTTGTAC.

Note on this clone: Genes here carry mouse names. The CDR3 extends 1 residue past the end of the read, so its final part is completed from the germline J gene. This chain connects TRBV29 to TRBJ2-2; a possible D gene is TRBD2 (6 bases). The CDR3 has 16 residues. V lost 0 bases and J 2 bases, leaving 10 bases between the germline ends. Germline lookup yields CDR1 MSHET and CDR2 SYDVDS. The sequenced part of the CDR3 DNA is TGTGCTAGCAGTTTATCCTGGGGAACTAACACCGGGCAGCTCTAC. Translating gives CASSLSWGTNTGQLY. The complete CDR3 protein is CASSLSWGTNTGQLYF.

This clone appeared a few times. Here the gene names and germline are mouse. With the read ending 1 residue before the CDR3 end, the germline J gene is used to fill in that end. This chain links TRBV19 with TRBJ1-3; 8 positions match TRBD1. V trimming: 4 bases; J trimming: 0 bases; junction bases outside the gene matches: 3. The CDR3 covers 15 residues. From germline, CDR1 is FNHDT and CDR2 SITEND (reference sequence). CDR3 protein: CASSRQGSSGNTLYF. The part of the CDR3 DNA that was read is TGTGCCAGCAGTCGACAGGGGTCTTCTGGAAATACGCTCTAT.

Comment on this clone: Each gene name is a mouse one. The read comes to an end 1 residue before the CDR3 does, leaving the germline J gene to fill in the end. The chain has TRBV13-3 and TRBJ1-4; D unclear. This CDR3 is built from 14 residues. The germline V and J ends were trimmed by 1 base and 0 bases, with 4 bases remaining between them. Germline CDR1 and CDR2: NNHDY and SYVADS. CDR3: CASSDTLSNERLFF. CDR3 bases read: TGTGCCAGCAGTGATACTCTTTCCAACGAAAGATTATTT.

This clone was seen more than once but under ten times. Gene names and germline match the mouse. Read data end 1 residue before the CDR3 end; the end is taken from the germline J gene. The V gene is TRBV1, the J gene TRBJ1-6; maybe TRBD1 (6 bases). TRBJ1-6 is recorded as an ORF, its role being uncertain. Germline V CDR1 and CDR2: NSQYPW, LRSPGD (reference sequence). CDR3 length equals 14 residues. V was shortened by 0 bases and J by 11 bases, with 11 bases between the two germline ends. The CDR3 loop reads CTCSADAGAAPLYF. Incomplete CDR3 DNA: TGCACCTGCAGTGCAGATGCGGGGGCTGCGCCCCTCTAC.

Details on this clone: Gene names follow the mouse nomenclature. The read falls 1 residue short of the CDR3 end, and the missing part is taken from the germline J gene. The rearrangement joins TRBV20 to TRBJ2-7; 8 bases map to TRBD1. The CDR3 is 11 residues long. V was clipped by 6 bases and J by 6 bases; unmatched bases: 4. From germline, CDR1 is GFQATS and CDR2 STVNSAI. CDR3 bases read: TGTGGTGCGCTGACAGGGGTTGAACAGTAC. This sequence encodes CGALTGVEQY. The whole CDR3 sequence is CGALTGVEQYF.

This clone occurred a few times. All gene names here are mouse names. The missing CDR3 end, 1 residue past where the read stops, is filled in from the germline J gene. The chain has TRBV13-2 and TRBJ2-7; 11 bases are shared with TRBD2. Germline assignment: CDR1 NNHNN and CDR2 SYGAGS (reference sequence). V shed 0 bases and J 6 bases; nucleotides not matched to a gene: 2. CDR3 length: 14 amino acids. The CDR3 reads CASGDGDWGFEQYF. Partial CDR3 DNA: TGTGCCAGCGGTGATGGGGACTGGGGGTTTGAACAGTAC.

A remark on this clone: Gene names are the mouse ones. The DNA ends 1 residue before the CDR3 does, and the rest of the CDR3 is filled in from the germline J gene. This rearrangement joins TRBV4 to TRBJ1-3, with D unresolved. This CDR3 region has 14 residues. Trimming cost V 6 bases and J 0 bases, with 9 bases left between them. Germline values: CDR1 LGHDT, CDR2 YNNKQL (reference sequence). CDR3 DNA (partial): TGTGCCAGCAGACAGAGGTCTTCTGGAAATACGCTCTAT. It yields the protein CASRQRSSGNTLY. The whole CDR3 region reads CASRQRSSGNTLYF.

With respect to this clone: Gene names follow the mouse nomenclature. CDR3 DNA, as far as it was read: TGTGCCACCACGCGGCAGGGGAGGGATGAACAGTAC. Protein sequence: CATTRQGRDEQY. The complete CDR3 sequence is CATTRQGRDEQYF. The chain links TRBV3 to TRBJ2-7; D might be TRBD1 (6 bases). The CDR3 end falls 1 residue outside the read, so it is completed with the germline J gene. V lost 10 bases, J lost 5 bases, and 18 bases lay in between. The CDR3 extends over 13 amino acids. The germline V gene encodes CDR1 SNHLY and CDR2 FYNGKV (reference sequence).